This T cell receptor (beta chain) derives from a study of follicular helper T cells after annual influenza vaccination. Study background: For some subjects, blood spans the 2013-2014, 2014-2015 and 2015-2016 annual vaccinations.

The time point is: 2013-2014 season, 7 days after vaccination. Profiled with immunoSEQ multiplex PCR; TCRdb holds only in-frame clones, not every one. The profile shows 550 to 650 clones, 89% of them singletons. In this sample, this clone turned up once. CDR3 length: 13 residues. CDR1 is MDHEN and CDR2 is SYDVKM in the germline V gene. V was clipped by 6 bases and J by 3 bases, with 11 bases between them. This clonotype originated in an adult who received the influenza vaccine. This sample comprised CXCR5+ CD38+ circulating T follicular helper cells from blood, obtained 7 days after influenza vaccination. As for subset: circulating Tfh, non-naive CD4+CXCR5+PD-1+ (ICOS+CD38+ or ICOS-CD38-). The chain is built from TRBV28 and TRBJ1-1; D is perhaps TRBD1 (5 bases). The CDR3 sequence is CASSLQAHTEAFF. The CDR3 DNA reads TGTGCCAGCAGCCTACAGGCCCACACTGAAGCTTTCTTT.